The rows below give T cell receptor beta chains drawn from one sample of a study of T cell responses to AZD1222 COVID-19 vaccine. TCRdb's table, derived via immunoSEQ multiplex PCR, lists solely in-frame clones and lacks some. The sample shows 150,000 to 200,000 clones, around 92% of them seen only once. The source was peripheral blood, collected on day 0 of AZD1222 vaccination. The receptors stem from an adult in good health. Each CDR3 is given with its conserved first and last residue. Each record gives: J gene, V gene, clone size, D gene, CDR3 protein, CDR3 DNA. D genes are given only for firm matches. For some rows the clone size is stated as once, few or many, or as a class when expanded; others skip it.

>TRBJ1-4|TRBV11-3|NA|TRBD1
CASSGLLGTGGFRTNEKLFF
TGTGCCAGCAGCGGGTTACTCGGGACAGGGGGCTTTAGGACTAATGAAAAACTGTTTTTT
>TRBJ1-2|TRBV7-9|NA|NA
CASSLGGYDNYGYTF
TGTGCCAGCAGCTTAGGGGGGTATGATAACTATGGCTACACCTTC
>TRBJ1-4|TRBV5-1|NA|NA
CASSLEGTRGEKLFF
TGCGCCAGCAGCTTGGAAGGGACACGCGGTGAAAAACTGTTTTTT
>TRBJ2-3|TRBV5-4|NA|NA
CASSWLEASQGTDTQYF
TGTGCCAGCAGCTGGCTGGAGGCTAGCCAAGGAACAGATACGCAGTATTTT
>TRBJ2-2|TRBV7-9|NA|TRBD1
CASSPQDRGRTGELFF
TGTGCCAGCAGCCCGCAGGACAGGGGGCGGACCGGGGAGCTGTTTTTT
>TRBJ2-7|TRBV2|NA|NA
CASNLVDSSYEQYF
TGTGCCAGCAACCTGGTAGACAGTTCCTACGAGCAGTACTTC
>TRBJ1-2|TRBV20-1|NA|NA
CSARDYGYTF
TGCAGTGCTCGCGACTATGGCTACACCTTC
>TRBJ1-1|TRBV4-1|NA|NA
CASTSPGRRAFF
TGCGCCAGCACCTCCCCGGGTCGGCGCGCTTTCTTT
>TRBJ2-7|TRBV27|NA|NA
CASRSGQTYEQYF
TGTGCCAGCAGATCGGGACAAACCTACGAGCAGTACTTC
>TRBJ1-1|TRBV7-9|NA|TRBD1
CASSLPLGQANTEAFF
TGTGCCAGCAGCTTACCCCTAGGACAGGCTAACACTGAAGCTTTCTTT
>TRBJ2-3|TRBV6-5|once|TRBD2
CASTWTSGSTDTQYF
TGTGCCAGCACCTGGACTAGCGGGAGCACAGATACGCAGTATTTT